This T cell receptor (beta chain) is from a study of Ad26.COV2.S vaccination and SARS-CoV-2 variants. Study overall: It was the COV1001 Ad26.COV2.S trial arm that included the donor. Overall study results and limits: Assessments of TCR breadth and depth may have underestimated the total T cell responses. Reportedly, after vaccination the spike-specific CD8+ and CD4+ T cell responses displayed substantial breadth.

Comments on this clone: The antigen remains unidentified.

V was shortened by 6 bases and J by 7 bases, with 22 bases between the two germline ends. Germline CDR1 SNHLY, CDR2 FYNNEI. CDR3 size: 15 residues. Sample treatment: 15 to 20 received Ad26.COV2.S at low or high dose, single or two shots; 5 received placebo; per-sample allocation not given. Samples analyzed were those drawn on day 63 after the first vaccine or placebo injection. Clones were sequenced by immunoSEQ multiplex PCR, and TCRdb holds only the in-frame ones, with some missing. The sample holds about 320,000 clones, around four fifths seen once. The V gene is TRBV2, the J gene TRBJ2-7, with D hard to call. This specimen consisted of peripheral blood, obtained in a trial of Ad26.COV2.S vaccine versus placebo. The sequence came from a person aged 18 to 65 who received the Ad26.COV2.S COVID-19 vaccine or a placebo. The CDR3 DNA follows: TGTGCCAGCAGAGATGGGAATATGAACCTTCGGGAGCAGTACTTC. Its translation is CASRDGNMNLREQYF.